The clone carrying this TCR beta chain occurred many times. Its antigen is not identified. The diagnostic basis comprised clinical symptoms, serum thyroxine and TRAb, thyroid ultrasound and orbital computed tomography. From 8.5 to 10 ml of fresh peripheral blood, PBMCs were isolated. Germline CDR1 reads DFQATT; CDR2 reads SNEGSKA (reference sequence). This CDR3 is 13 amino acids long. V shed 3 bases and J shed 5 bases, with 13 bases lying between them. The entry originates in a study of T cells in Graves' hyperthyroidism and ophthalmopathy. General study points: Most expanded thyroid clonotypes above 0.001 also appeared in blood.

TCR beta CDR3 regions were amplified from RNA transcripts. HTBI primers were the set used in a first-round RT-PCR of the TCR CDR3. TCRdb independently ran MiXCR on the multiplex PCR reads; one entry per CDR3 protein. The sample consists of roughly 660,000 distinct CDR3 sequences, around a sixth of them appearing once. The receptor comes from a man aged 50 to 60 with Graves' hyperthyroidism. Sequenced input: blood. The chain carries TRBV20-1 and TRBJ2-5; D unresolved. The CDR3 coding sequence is TGCAGTGCTAGGACCCCTCTGGGGGAGACCCAGTACTTC. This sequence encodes CSARTPLGETQYF.